The 9 T cell receptor beta chains below were found in one sample sequenced in a study of blood T cell repertoires in COVID-19. Some clones are missing from TCRdb's copy, which holds only in-frame ones; the method was immunoSEQ multiplex PCR. The repertoire holds 100,000 to 150,000 clones, 70% to 85% seen once, with more than 4.5% in the top ten. Sequences were obtained from peripheral blood. Receptors originate from a woman aged 70-85 years with acute or convalescent COVID-19.

This sequence joins TRBV19 and TRBJ1-3, with D tentatively TRBD1 (5 bases). CDR3 size: 16 residues. Germline CDR1 reads LNHDA; CDR2 reads SQIVND (reference sequence). Trimming shortened V by 3 bases and J by 2 bases, and 14 bases separated the two germline ends. CDR3: CASSISLWGAGNTIYF. The CDR3 DNA sequence: TGTGCCAGTAGTATCTCGTTATGGGGGGCTGGAAACACCATATATTTT.

The V call is TRBV6-2 or TRBV6-3, the J call TRBJ2-2, with 11 bases that match TRBD2. The germline V gene has CDR1 MNHEY and CDR2 SVGEGT. V lost 6 bases, J lost 3 bases, and 6 bases stayed unmatched. The CDR3 has 16 amino acids. The CDR3 DNA reads TGTGCCAGCAGCTCAGGACTAGCGGGTGACACCGGGGAGCTGTTTTTT. Amino acid sequence: CASSSGLAGDTGELFF.

V usage is TRBV18 and J usage is TRBJ1-1, with TRBD1 matching 8 bases. The trim removed 3 bases at V and 4 bases at J, leaving 10 bases unmatched. CDR1 is KGHSH and CDR2 is LQKENI in the germline V gene. This CDR3 comprises 16 residues. CDR3 loop: CASSPGQGRRATEAFF. The CDR3 region has the DNA TGTGCCAGCTCACCCGGACAGGGACGAAGGGCCACTGAAGCTTTCTTT.

The gene calls are TRBV2 and TRBJ1-2, with D possibly TRBD1 on 6 matching bases. Looked up from germline, CDR1 is SNHLY and CDR2 is FYNNEI. V shed 4 bases and J shed 2 bases, with 14 bases lying between them. There are 15 residues in the CDR3. This CDR3 reads CASSAIRGKNYGYTF. Here the CDR3 DNA reads TGTGCCAGCAGTGCGATAAGGGGGAAAAACTATGGCTACACCTTC.

CDR3 region: CASSQGGLAAPIFSEQFF. In DNA form, the CDR3 reads TGCGCCAGCAGCCAAGGAGGACTAGCGGCGCCTATTTTCAGTGAGCAGTTCTTC. The gene calls are TRBV4-1 and TRBJ2-1; 10 nucleotides line up with TRBD2. The CDR3 sequence is 18 residues long. Looked up from germline, CDR1 is MGHRA and CDR2 is YSYEKL. V was clipped by 1 base and J by 9 bases; unmatched bases: 15.

The chain combines TRBV6-5 with TRBJ1-6; a weak D match, TRBD1 (5 bases). There are 14 residues in the CDR3. Germline assignment: CDR1 MNHEY and CDR2 SVGAGI. Trimming took off 2 bases at V and 6 bases at J, with 8 bases between the two ends. The CDR3 here is CASSYRGFNSPLHF. The DNA for the CDR3 is TGTGCCAGCAGTTACAGGGGCTTTAATTCACCCCTCCACTTT.

The table lists this clone with a few counts. The J gene is TRBJ2-3, the V gene TRBV7-2; 16 nucleotides agree with TRBD2. CDR3 length: 15 residues. V was pared by 5 bases and J by 9 bases, with 5 bases of the junction left unmatched. Germline V gene lookup returns CDR1 SGHTA and CDR2 FQGNSA. CDR3: CASSPGLAGGQTQYF. The CDR3 DNA reads as TGTGCCAGCAGCCCGGGACTAGCGGGGGGGCAAACGCAGTATTTT.

The chain couples TRBV10-3 to TRBJ1-2; perhaps TRBD1 as D (6 bases). V was clipped by 0 bases and J by 0 bases, with 8 bases between them. The length of the CDR3 is 15 residues. Looked up from germline, CDR1 is ENHRY and CDR2 is SYGVKD. The CDR3 region is CAISESGQSNYGYTF. CDR3 DNA sequence: TGTGCCATCAGTGAGTCTGGACAGTCTAACTATGGCTACACCTTC.

The V gene is TRBV9, the J gene TRBJ1-1; 7 positions agree with TRBD1. The CDR3 sequence is 15 residues long. Trimming at V came to 3 bases and at J to 5 bases, leaving 10 bases not matched to a gene. CDR1 and CDR2 (germline): SGDLS, YYNGEE. This chain's CDR3 is CASSGTGARRTEAFF. CDR3 DNA sequence: TGTGCCAGCAGCGGCACAGGGGCCCGGAGAACTGAAGCTTTCTTT.